Below, 22 T cell receptor beta chains from the same sample are listed, as sequenced in a study of tumor-infiltrating lymphocytes in localized non-small cell lung cancer. TCRdb's copy holds only in-frame clones and misses some; the assay was immunoSEQ multiplex PCR. This table has 9,000 to 10,000 clones, around 72% appearing once. Material for sequencing was lung tumor tissue. All receptors come from a human donor with non-small cell lung cancer.

Only a few counts were recorded for this clone. V is TRBV10-3 and J is TRBJ2-5; 12 bases match TRBD2. This CDR3 comprises 16 residues. Germline values: CDR1 ENHRY, CDR2 SYGVKD. After removal of 2 bases from V and 5 bases from J, the junction contained 6 bases not matched to a gene. CDR3 nucleotides: TGTGCCATCAGTGAGGGGGCTAGCGGGAGGGGTGAGACCCAGTACTTC. It is translated as CAISEGASGRGETQYF.

CDR3 nucleotides: TGTGCCAGCAGCTTGTTACAGGGGTTGGGCTACGAGCAGTACTTC. Translation: CASSLLQGLGYEQYF. This chain uses TRBV5-8 with TRBJ2-7; 7 nucleotides match TRBD1. The CDR3 contains 15 residues. Germline V gene data show CDR1 as SGHTS and CDR2 as YDEGEE. V shed 1 base, J shed 3 bases, and the junction held 7 bases outside the gene matches.

The chain links TRBV7-9 to TRBJ1-2; TRBD1 is a possible D gene (5 bases). Trimming left V 7 bases short and J 0 bases short, with 15 bases between. CDR1 and CDR2 (germline): SEHNR, FQNEAQ (reference sequence). This CDR3 spans 15 amino acids. The CDR3 loop reads CASTFYDRANYGYTF. CDR3 coding DNA: TGTGCCAGCACCTTTTACGACAGAGCTAACTATGGCTACACCTTC.

The rearrangement links TRBV19 to TRBJ2-3, with D tentatively TRBD1 or TRBD2 (6 bases each). V was pared by 8 bases and J by 4 bases, with 13 bases between. The CDR3 is 13 residues long. Per the germline V gene, CDR1 is LNHDA and CDR2 is SQIVND (reference sequence). The CDR3 region is CASHSGAADTQYF. The CDR3 DNA reads as TGTGCCAGTCATTCGGGGGCGGCAGATACGCAGTATTTT.

The chain is built from TRBV7-2 and TRBJ2-2, with D maybe TRBD2 (6 bases). V dropped 6 bases and J dropped 4 bases, with 12 bases sitting between them. Germline values: CDR1 SGHTA, CDR2 FQGNSA. The CDR3 sequence is 14 residues long. The CDR3 protein is CASRSGVGTGELFF. The CDR3 bases are TGTGCCAGCAGGTCGGGGGTAGGCACCGGGGAGCTGTTTTTT.

The rearrangement links TRBV4-1 to TRBJ2-7, with 9 bases identical to TRBD2. CDR3 length equals 18 residues. The germline V gene has CDR1 MGHRA and CDR2 YSYEKL. V gave up 4 bases and J gave up 4 bases; unmatched junction bases: 17. The CDR3 reads CASSLTPGSGTSTYEQYF. CDR3 DNA sequence: TGCGCCAGCAGCCTCACTCCCGGTTCCGGGACTAGCACTTACGAGCAGTACTTC.

The sample holds one count of this clone. This sequence joins TRBV11-2 and TRBJ1-1; a weak D match, TRBD1 (5 bases). Deletions cut 2 bases from V and 6 bases from J, with 13 bases between. CDR3 length: 14 residues. Germline CDR1 SGHAT, CDR2 FQNNGV. CDR3 amino acids: CASSLIREGPEAFF. In DNA, the CDR3 is TGTGCCAGCAGCTTAATTCGTGAGGGACCTGAAGCTTTCTTT. Together with reference TRBV11-2 and TRBJ1-1, the CDR3 gives the full variable domain: EAGVAQSPRYKIIEKRQSVAFWCNPISGHATLYWYQQILGQGPKLLIQFQNNGVVDDSQLPKDRFSAERLKGVDSTLKIQPAKLEDSAVYLCASSLIREGPEAFFGQGTRLTVV.

The chain has TRBV7-3 and TRBJ1-1; maybe TRBD1 (5 bases). CDR1 and CDR2 (germline): SGHTA, FQGTGA. V lost 4 bases and J 1 base, leaving 7 bases between the germline ends. The CDR3 contains 13 residues. CDR3 region: CASSSTGNTEAFF. DNA of the CDR3: TGTGCCAGCAGCTCTACAGGGAACACTGAAGCTTTCTTT. The whole variable domain, filled in from reference TRBV7-3 and TRBJ1-1, reads GAGVSQTPSNKVTEKGKYVELRCDPISGHTALYWYRQSLGQGPEFLIYFQGTGAADDSGLPNDRFFAVRPEGSVSTLKIQRTERGDSAVYLCASSSTGNTEAFFGQGTRLTVV.

The CDR3 coding sequence is TGCGCCAGCAGCTTGGCGGGGGGAGGTCAGCCCCAGCATTTT. Protein sequence: CASSLAGGGQPQHF. The rearrangement uses TRBV5-1 and TRBJ1-5; tentatively, D is TRBD1 (5 bases). V lost 0 bases and J lost 6, with 10 bases in between. The CDR3 extends over 14 amino acids. Germline V gene data show CDR1 as SGHRS and CDR2 as YFSETQ.

This clone occurred a few times. The chain is built from TRBV7-3 and TRBJ1-1; D possibly corresponds to TRBD1 (6 bases). Per germline, CDR1 SGHTA and CDR2 FQGTGA. Deletions cut 5 bases from V and 11 bases from J, with 18 bases between. The CDR3 is made up of 13 amino acids. The CDR3 sequence is CASSPVQGARAFF. The CDR3 bases are TGTGCCAGCAGCCCCGTACAGGGAGCTCGGGCTTTCTTT. Complete variable domain (other parts from reference TRBV7-3 and TRBJ1-1): GAGVSQTPSNKVTEKGKYVELRCDPISGHTALYWYRQSLGQGPEFLIYFQGTGAADDSGLPNDRFFAVRPEGSVSTLKIQRTERGDSAVYLCASSPVQGARAFFGQGTRLTVV.

This clone has a single count. J is TRBJ1-1 and V is TRBV5-6; TRBD1 might be the D (5 bases). V shed 2 bases and J shed 7 bases, with 12 bases lying between them. Germline V gene lookup returns CDR1 SGHDT and CDR2 YYEEEE. The CDR3 is 13 residues long. The CDR3 region is CASSFGGFDEAFF. CDR3 DNA: TGTGCCAGCAGCTTCGGGGGGTTCGATGAAGCTTTCTTT.

The chain couples TRBV28 to TRBJ1-3; D is ambiguous. There are 14 residues in the CDR3. The V gene lost 5 bases and the J gene lost 0 bases, with 8 bases spanning the gap. The germline gives CDR1 MDHEN, CDR2 SYDVKM. In DNA, the CDR3 is TGTGCCAGCAGTGACGGGAACTCTGGAAACACCATATATTTT. Translated, it gives CASSDGNSGNTIYF.

V gene TRBV18 combines with J gene TRBJ1-2; no definite D call. Germline V gene lookup returns CDR1 KGHSH and CDR2 LQKENI. V dropped 4 bases and J dropped 4 bases, with 10 bases sitting between them. The CDR3 is 13 residues long. Here the CDR3 DNA reads TGTGCCAGCTCACTTAACAGCGGCTATGGCTACACCTTC. Translating it yields CASSLNSGYGYTF.

CDR3 amino acids: CASSLFLGIRNTEAFF. The CDR3 DNA follows: TGTGCCAGCAGTTTGTTTTTGGGCATACGGAACACTGAAGCTTTCTTT. This chain connects TRBV28 to TRBJ1-1; D uncertain. CDR1 is MDHEN and CDR2 is SYDVKM in the germline V gene. This CDR3 region has 16 residues. Deletions cut 3 bases from V and 1 base from J, with 15 bases between.

The chain links TRBV27 to TRBJ1-3, with D hard to call. This CDR3 contains 13 residues. Germline loops: CDR1 MNHEY, CDR2 SMNVEV (reference sequence). The ends were cut back, 4 bases at V and 0 bases at J, with 4 bases in the middle. The CDR3 sequence: CASSSRSGNTIYF. The CDR3, as DNA: TGTGCCAGCAGTTCCCGCTCTGGAAACACCATATATTTT.

This clone came up once. The chain carries TRBV30 and TRBJ2-7, with TRBD1 matching over 8 bases. The CDR3 consists of 12 residues. The germline gives CDR1 GTSNPN, CDR2 SVGIG (reference sequence). CDR3 sequence: CACTGGWFEQYF. The CDR3 bases are TGTGCTTGCACAGGGGGATGGTTCGAGCAGTACTTC.

The chain uses TRBV6-1 and TRBJ1-5, with no clear D. The CDR3 is made up of 15 amino acids. Trimming shortened V by 6 bases and J by 2 bases, and 14 bases separated the two germline ends. Per the germline V gene, CDR1 is MNHNS and CDR2 is SASEGT. The CDR3 coding sequence is TGTGCCAGCAGATTTGGACCCGGTGGCAATCAGCCCCAGCATTTT. Translated, it gives CASRFGPGGNQPQHF.

The V gene is TRBV5-6, the J gene TRBJ1-2; maybe TRBD1 (6 bases). V shed 4 bases and J shed 4 bases, with 14 bases lying between them. The CDR3 loop spans 14 amino acids. CDR1 and CDR2 from the germline V gene are SGHDT and YYEEEE. CDR3 sequence: CASSVDRTTYGYTF. DNA of the CDR3: TGTGCCAGCAGCGTGGACAGAACGACCTATGGCTACACCTTC.

V and J are TRBV28 and TRBJ2-2, with unresolved D. The CDR3 spans 15 residues. Trimming cost V 6 bases and J 5 bases, with 16 bases left between them. The germline gives CDR1 MDHEN, CDR2 SYDVKM. CDR3: CASSLTVLLTGELFF. The DNA for the CDR3 is TGTGCCAGCAGCCTGACCGTGTTATTAACCGGGGAGCTGTTTTTT.

V gene TRBV18 combines with J gene TRBJ2-7; 7 bases are a match to TRBD1. This CDR3 contains 15 residues. CDR1 and CDR2 from the germline V gene are KGHSH and LQKENI. The V gene end was trimmed by 3 bases and the J gene end by 3 bases; junction bases not matched to a gene: 8. The CDR3 region has the DNA TGTGCCAGCTCACCCGCTACAGGGGAAGGCTACGAGCAGTACTTC. This sequence encodes CASSPATGEGYEQYF.

This clone was observed a handful of times. The genes are TRBV19 and TRBJ1-1, with a tentative D call TRBD1 (5 bases). The germline V gene encodes CDR1 LNHDA and CDR2 SQIVND (reference sequence). Trimming shortened V by 8 bases and J by 4 bases, and 14 bases separated the two germline ends. This CDR3 spans 13 amino acids. The CDR3 DNA sequence: TGTGCCAGTCGGGACTCTGGAGGCACTGAAGCTTTCTTT. Protein product: CASRDSGGTEAFF.

This clone was observed a few times. This sequence joins TRBV7-2 and TRBJ1-1; a possible D gene is TRBD1 (5 bases). The CDR3 has 15 residues. Trimming shortened V by 5 bases and J by 0 bases, and 13 bases separated the two germline ends. Looked up from germline, CDR1 is SGHTA and CDR2 is FQGNSA. This CDR3 is CASSPKTEMNTEAFF. The CDR3 bases are TGTGCCAGCAGCCCCAAGACAGAAATGAACACTGAAGCTTTCTTT.